This TCR beta chain is drawn from a study of T cells in Graves' hyperthyroidism and ophthalmopathy. Study-level findings and limits: Ophthalmopathy was predicted by the model a median of 6.5 months ahead of onset.

The sample holds many counts of this clonotype. The antigen remains unidentified. The germline gives CDR1 SGHRS, CDR2 YFSETQ. V lost 7 bases and J 0 bases, leaving 15 bases between the germline ends. The CDR3 has 15 amino acids. Those patients with uncontrolled infection, other autoimmune disease, pregnancy or lactation were excluded. The PBMCs were taken from around 10 ml of fresh peripheral blood. What was amplified from RNA transcripts were TCR beta CDR3 regions. During a first-round RT-PCR of the TCR CDR3, the HTBI primer set was used. Each CDR3 protein gets one entry after TCRdb re-called the multiplex PCR reads with MiXCR. The sample consists of about 500,000 distinct CDR3 sequences, approximately 16% of them appearing once.

This chain connects TRBV5-1 to TRBJ2-3; D gene unclear. The origin of this receptor is a woman aged 30 to 39 with Graves' ophthalmopathy. Material for sequencing was blood. Here the CDR3 DNA reads TGCGCCAGCGTCATAGGCCCCGCGAGCACAGATACGCAGTATTTT. Encoded protein: CASVIGPASTDTQYF.